The 23 T cell receptor beta chains below come from one sample, sequenced in a study of cytomegalovirus exposure and HLA in healthy donors. The study ran its PCR with 60 Vbeta and 13 Jbeta primers. Produced via immunoSEQ multiplex PCR; TCRdb's table is partial and in-frame only. The sample comprises about 90,000 clones, about 73% of which are singletons, and around 4.6% rests with the top ten. Sequenced sample: PBMCs. These receptors originate from a woman in her 40s in good health and CMV-seropositive.

The chain carries TRBV7-2 and TRBJ2-5; a weak D match, TRBD1 (5 bases). This CDR3 is built from 14 residues. V was pared by 1 base and J by 4 bases, with 10 bases between. Germline assignment: CDR1 SGHTA and CDR2 FQGNSA. CDR3 protein: CASSLGRDSETQYF. CDR3 bases: TGTGCCAGCAGCTTAGGCAGGGATTCAGAGACCCAGTACTTC.

This rearrangement joins TRBV6-5 to TRBJ2-1; 7 nucleotides line up with TRBD2. This CDR3 comprises 12 residues. V lost 8 bases and J lost 12; bases outside the gene matches: 10. The germline CDR1 and CDR2 sequences are MNHEY and SVGAGI. For the CDR3, the DNA is TGTGCCAGCGGGCAGCGGGACGGATCGCAGTTCTTC. This translates into CASGQRDGSQFF.

This clone was found once. This sequence joins TRBV4-2 and TRBJ2-6; tentative D call: TRBD2 (6 bases). Trimming pared 2 bases from V and 0 bases from J, leaving 17 bases between. The CDR3 totals 19 residues. The germline gives CDR1 LGHNA, CDR2 YNFKEQ. The CDR3, as DNA: TGTGCCAGCAGCCAATCCGGAGATAGCGGAACCTCTGGGGCCAACGTCCTGACTTTC. This gives the protein CASSQSGDSGTSGANVLTF.

The V and J genes are TRBV5-4 and TRBJ1-1; D unclear. The CDR3 has 16 amino acids. V dropped 0 bases and J dropped 2 bases, with 14 bases sitting between them. The germline V gene encodes CDR1 SGHNT and CDR2 YYREEE (reference sequence). Here the CDR3 DNA reads TGTGCCAGCAGCTTGGTGGCGGGCTGGTCAAACACTGAAGCTTTCTTT. This codes for CASSLVAGWSNTEAFF.

This sequence joins TRBV18 and TRBJ1-5; 8 bases map to TRBD1. CDR1 is KGHSH, CDR2 LQKENI, per germline. The length of the CDR3 is 15 residues. The junction had 6 bases not matched to a gene; V was cut back by 4 bases and J by 4 bases. The CDR3 DNA is TGTGCCAGCTCACTGGGACAGGCGTCTAATCAGCCCCAGCATTTT. Its translation is CASSLGQASNQPQHF.

The chain combines TRBV7-9 with TRBJ2-1, with unresolved D. The CDR3 consists of 14 residues. The ends were cut back, 5 bases at V and 4 bases at J, with 12 bases in the middle. Germline loops: CDR1 SEHNR, CDR2 FQNEAQ (reference sequence). The CDR3 DNA reads TGTGCCAGCAGCACATACAAAGTATACAATGAGCAGTTCTTC. Translating it yields CASSTYKVYNEQFF.

The V gene is TRBV4-2, the J gene TRBJ2-3; TRBD2 aligns across 7 bases. Germline loops: CDR1 LGHNA, CDR2 YNFKEQ. This CDR3 has 16 residues. Germline trimming cut 1 base from V and 0 bases from J; bases unmatched to any gene: 4. CDR3 nucleotides: TGTGCCAGCAGCCAAGGGGGGGGATCAAGCACAGATACGCAGTATTTT. Translated: CASSQGGGSSTDTQYF.

The rearrangement links TRBV5-6 to TRBJ2-7, with unresolved D. The CDR3 runs 11 residues. Trimming took off 0 bases at V and 6 bases at J, with 4 bases between the two ends. Per the germline V gene, CDR1 is SGHDT and CDR2 is YYEEEE. CDR3 in amino acids: CASSLAGEQYF. The CDR3 coding sequence is TGTGCCAGCAGCTTGGCCGGCGAGCAGTACTTC.

This chain connects TRBV19 to TRBJ2-5, with D perhaps TRBD1 (5 bases). This CDR3 has 14 amino acids. CDR1 LNHDA and CDR2 SQIVND come from the germline V gene (reference sequence). V lost 8 bases to trimming and J lost 0 bases, with 13 bases between them. CDR3: CASGQGGHQETQYF. CDR3 DNA: TGTGCCAGTGGCCAGGGCGGCCACCAAGAGACCCAGTACTTC.

The V call is TRBV13, the J call TRBJ2-1; TRBD2 agrees at 7 bases. CDR3 length equals 16 residues. The V segment lost 4 bases and the J segment 5 bases; nucleotides outside the gene matches: 11. Per the germline V gene, CDR1 is PRHDT and CDR2 is FYEKMQ (reference sequence). CDR3 DNA sequence: TGTGCCAGCAGCTCTTTCGGGAGCGGGACCGACAATGAGCAGTTCTTC. Residues: CASSSFGSGTDNEQFF.

The genes are TRBV28 and TRBJ2-3, with D perhaps matching TRBD1 (5 bases). Trimming pared 8 bases from V and 6 bases from J, leaving 21 bases between. The CDR3 is 15 residues long. The germline V gene has CDR1 MDHEN and CDR2 SYDVKM. The CDR3 region is CASVGPQDSVDTQYF. The CDR3 bases are TGTGCCAGCGTTGGGCCGCAAGACAGTGTGGATACGCAGTATTTT.

The rearrangement uses TRBV6-5 and TRBJ2-1, with 7 bases matching TRBD1. Trimming at V came to 4 bases and at J to 7 bases, leaving 7 bases not matched to a gene. The CDR3 spans 14 residues. Germline CDR1 and CDR2: MNHEY and SVGAGI. The DNA for the CDR3 is TGTGCCAGCAGTTTCGCACAGGGGTGGAATGAGCAGTTCTTC. It translates to CASSFAQGWNEQFF.

This clone has just one count. V and J are TRBV7-2 and TRBJ2-7; TRBD2 agrees at 14 bases. The CDR3 loop spans 15 amino acids. V shed 3 bases and J 6 bases; nucleotides not matched to a gene: 4. The germline V gene encodes CDR1 SGHTA and CDR2 FQGNSA. CDR3 residues: CASSFGLAGGREQYF. DNA for the CDR3: TGTGCCAGCAGCTTTGGACTAGCGGGAGGACGCGAGCAGTACTTC.

The chain uses TRBV13 and TRBJ2-1; 11 positions agree with TRBD2. The CDR3 has 15 amino acids. Germline CDR1 is PRHDT and CDR2 is FYEKMQ (reference sequence). J gave up 5 bases and V 7 bases, and 7 bases lay outside the gene matches. This CDR3 reads CASNPGTSGNNEQFF. As DNA, the CDR3 is TGTGCCAGCAACCCCGGGACTAGCGGCAACAATGAGCAGTTCTTC.

The rearrangement links TRBV30 to TRBJ2-2; D possibly corresponds to TRBD2 (6 bases). The length of the CDR3 is 14 residues. Deletions cut 1 base from V and 5 bases from J, with 11 bases between. Looked up from germline, CDR1 is GTSNPN and CDR2 is SVGIG (reference sequence). In DNA, the CDR3 is TGTGCCTGGAGTGCGGGAGTGGAAACCGGGGAGCTGTTTTTT. It codes for CAWSAGVETGELFF.

The chain recombines TRBV7-2 with TRBJ2-1, with 8 bases lining up with TRBD2. V lost 2 bases, J lost 3 bases, and 0 bases stayed unmatched. Germline CDR1 and CDR2: SGHTA and FQGNSA. CDR3 size: 14 residues. CDR3 in DNA: TGTGCCAGCAGCTTAACTAGCGGCTACAATGAGCAGTTCTTC. Protein product: CASSLTSGYNEQFF.

The chain joins TRBV5-6 to TRBJ2-2; 13 bases match TRBD2. The CDR3 runs 16 residues. Germline V CDR1 and CDR2: SGHDT, YYEEEE. The V segment lost 4 bases and the J segment 3 bases; nucleotides outside the gene matches: 3. The CDR3 here is CASSQGLAGYTGELFF. CDR3 in DNA: TGTGCCAGCAGCCAGGGACTAGCGGGATACACCGGGGAGCTGTTTTTT.

This chain links TRBV7-2 with TRBJ2-5; 13 nucleotides agree with TRBD2. Unmatched junction bases numbered 5, after V lost 5 bases and J lost 5 bases. Germline CDR1 reads SGHTA; CDR2 reads FQGNSA. The CDR3 runs to 15 residues. This CDR3 reads CASSGRLAGGETQYF. The DNA of the CDR3 is TGTGCCAGCAGCGGTCGACTAGCGGGGGGCGAGACCCAGTACTTC.

The J gene is TRBJ1-3, the V gene TRBV28; unclear D gene. Trimming left V 5 bases short and J 7 bases short, with 24 bases between. CDR3 length: 17 residues. Per the germline V gene, CDR1 is MDHEN and CDR2 is SYDVKM. The CDR3 DNA reads TGTGCCAGCAGTGAGGGCCGCGGACGGACCCAGGTGAACACCATATATTTT. Residues: CASSEGRGRTQVNTIYF.

The CDR3 nucleotides read TGTGCCAGCAGCCCGGGACTAGCGGGGTTCAATGAGCAGTTCTTC. Its translation: CASSPGLAGFNEQFF. The chain joins TRBV5-4 to TRBJ2-1; 13 bases agree with TRBD2. The CDR3 runs to 15 residues. In germline, CDR1 is SGHNT, CDR2 YYREEE (reference sequence). V gave up 4 bases and J gave up 6 bases; unmatched junction bases: 4.

The gene calls are TRBV5-1 and TRBJ1-4, with no clear D. Trimming took off 2 bases at V and 7 bases at J, with 12 bases between the two ends. The CDR3 length is 14 residues. Looked up from germline, CDR1 is SGHRS and CDR2 is YFSETQ. The CDR3 is CASSFSERGEKLFF. CDR3 bases: TGCGCCAGCAGCTTTTCCGAAAGAGGTGAAAAACTGTTTTTT.

V usage is TRBV5-1 and J usage is TRBJ2-3; 7 bases match TRBD2. This CDR3 has 14 amino acids. The V segment lost 4 bases and the J segment 4 bases; nucleotides outside the gene matches: 6. Germline V CDR1 and CDR2: SGHRS, YFSETQ. CDR3 amino acids: CASSTGLVADTQYF. For the CDR3, the DNA is TGCGCCAGCAGCACTGGACTAGTGGCAGATACGCAGTATTTT.

The chain joins TRBV29-1 to TRBJ2-7; 7 bases are a match to TRBD1. The CDR3 has 15 amino acids. In germline, CDR1 is SQVTM, CDR2 ANQGSEA. Trimming removed 0 bases from V and 2 bases from J; junction bases left unmatched: 7. The CDR3 DNA is TGCAGCGTTGAAGATGGTACAGGGGCCCCCTACGAGCAGTACTTC. Protein sequence: CSVEDGTGAPYEQYF.